This T cell receptor beta chain was observed in a study of identical twins. The V gene's germline CDR1 is SGHTA and CDR2 FQGNSA. The V end was cut by 2 bases, the J end by 8 bases, with 15 bases between. The CDR3 contains 14 residues. TCRdb recomputed calls from the 5' RACE reads with MiXCR, one row per CDR3 protein. The sample has hundreds of thousands of distinct CDR3 sequences, about 20% seen once. Comment on this clonotype: Its specificity is unknown.

Study-wide findings and caveats: Abundant cord blood beta clonotypes carried fewer insertions; memory repertoires showed none.

All donors comprised healthy Caucasians. These data were likewise used in another study, on T cells expressing NK-cell markers.

The TCR was taken from a woman between 18 and 29 years old in good health. Sequenced: PBMCs. This chain connects TRBV7-2 to TRBJ1-2; D gene ambiguous. The CDR3 region has the DNA TGTGCCAGCAGCTTAAGGTCAAGTTCGCGGGGCTACACCTTC. This sequence encodes CASSLRSSSRGYTF.